A selection of T cell receptor beta chains follows, all from one sample in a study of regulatory T cells in long-lasting Graves disease. TCRdb analysed the multiplex PCR reads with MiXCR anew, one entry per CDR3 protein. This sample carries some 490,000 distinct CDR3 sequences, around 12% of them seen once, and the ten largest clones take about 8.9%. In addition, the sample was reused for a study of T cells in Graves' hyperthyroidism and ophthalmopathy.

The starting material was peripheral blood mononuclear cells (PBMCs), obtained at new diagnosis, from a patient treated with antithyroid drugs. The receptor set was obtained from a woman aged 25 to 45 with Graves disease. The conserved cysteine and the conserved F or W are not part of the CDR3 here.

TRBJ2-7,TRBV5-5,ASSDRPSYEQY
TRBJ1-2,TRBV27,ASSLSRGYGYT
TRBJ1-1,TRBV18,ASLERVVNTEAF
TRBJ1-4,TRBV29-1,SVTGGAFANEKLF
TRBJ1-1,TRBV5-1,ASSTERGEAF
TRBJ2-6,TRBV3-1,ASSREGANVLT
TRBJ2-3,TRBV2,ASSEESTDTQY
TRBJ1-5,TRBV27,ASSSRPGEPQH
TRBJ2-1,TRBV27,ASSFRGGTAYNEQF
TRBJ1-5,TRBV12-3/TRBV12-4,ASSLATGTGLYTFSQPQH
TRBJ2-1,TRBV29-1,SVEQVRDYGPYNEQF
TRBJ2-1,TRBV6-2/TRBV6-3,ASSERSSGSDEQF
TRBJ1-1,TRBV19,ASSGGRRVEAF
TRBJ2-7,TRBV7-8,ASSLETKVEQY
TRBJ2-3,TRBV7-3,ASSSGTGAGTQY
TRBJ1-5,TRBV15,ATSQSPGRKSNQPQH
TRBJ2-5,TRBV7-2,ASSLGSVGLAQETQY
TRBJ1-2,TRBV25-1,ASSEWSGHHGYT
TRBJ2-7,TRBV2,ASRQGLTYEQY
TRBJ2-7,TRBV29-1,SVTKHHERAYEQY
TRBJ1-1,TRBV4-1,ASSQGVVRDTEAF
TRBJ2-7,TRBV4-1,ASSQGPGGSYEQY
TRBJ2-5,TRBV20-1,SARDTSGSRTQY
TRBJ2-5,TRBV5-4,ASSLAAGHMGETQY
TRBJ2-4,TRBV28,ASSLNLGSRANIQY
TRBJ1-5,TRBV27,ASSSGRGRLPGNQPQH
TRBJ2-6,TRBV28,ATQLAGGLSGANVLT
TRBJ1-2,TRBV2,ASILGGADGYT
TRBJ2-3,TRBV27,ASSWRTGGRTDTQY
TRBJ2-2,TRBV5-1,ASSGGSGGGELF
TRBJ2-3,TRBV2,ASRRTGTLFTDTQY
TRBJ2-1,TRBV29-1,SASFRDRGHDEQF
TRBJ1-2,TRBV2,ASSAQGVGYGYT
TRBJ1-4,TRBV3-1,ASNQGDYNEKLF
TRBJ2-1,TRBV9,ASSVGRRGSAYNEQF
TRBJ2-3,TRBV25-1,ASSEPPGGRGIQDTQY
TRBJ2-1,TRBV7-3,ASSSSRGPVDEQF
TRBJ2-1,TRBV4-1,ASSQVWKGLQSSYNEQF
TRBJ1-5,TRBV10-2,ASSESSPGQPQH
TRBJ2-7,TRBV3-1,ASSQAESKY
TRBJ1-4,TRBV6-5,ASSYSPPAGGNEKLF
TRBJ2-3,TRBV20-1,SASSGRALDTQY
TRBJ1-6,TRBV6-5,ASSYDRQPSPLH
TRBJ1-5,TRBV2,ATGTDSNQPQH
TRBJ2-7,TRBV4-1,ASSFGGQGIEQY
TRBJ1-1,TRBV6-5,ASSFKGQTNTEAF
TRBJ2-2,TRBV5-1,ASTTLQPQAGELF
TRBJ2-7,TRBV7-2,ASSLAGATYEQY
TRBJ2-5,TRBV6-5,ASSYWGRDSSTQY
TRBJ1-2,TRBV28,ASSFSTGVSAYYGYT
TRBJ2-6,TRBV9,ASSRGGNSGANVLT
TRBJ2-3,TRBV7-2,ASSLSGEDTQY
TRBJ2-1,TRBV9,ASSVAFTGINEQF
TRBJ2-7,TRBV28,ASSKMTGEQY
TRBJ1-2,TRBV12-3/TRBV12-4,ASANRGRGYGYT